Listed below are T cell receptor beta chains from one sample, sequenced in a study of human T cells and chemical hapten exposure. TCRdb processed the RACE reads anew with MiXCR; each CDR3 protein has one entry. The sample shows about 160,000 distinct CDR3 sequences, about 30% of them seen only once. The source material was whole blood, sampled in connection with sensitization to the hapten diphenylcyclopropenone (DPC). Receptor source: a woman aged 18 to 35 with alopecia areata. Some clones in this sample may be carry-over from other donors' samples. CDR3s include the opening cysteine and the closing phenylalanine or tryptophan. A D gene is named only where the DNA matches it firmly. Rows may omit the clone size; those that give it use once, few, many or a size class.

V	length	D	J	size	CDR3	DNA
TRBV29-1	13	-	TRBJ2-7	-	CSALTSPIYEQYF	TGCAGCGCCCTCACCTCTCCCATTTACGAGCAGTACTTC
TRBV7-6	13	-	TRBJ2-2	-	CASRPGNTGELFF	TGTGCCAGCAGGCCAGGGAACACCGGGGAGCTGTTTTTT
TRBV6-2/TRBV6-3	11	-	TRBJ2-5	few	CASTNDGTQYF	TGTGCCAGCACAAACGACGGGACCCAGTACTTC
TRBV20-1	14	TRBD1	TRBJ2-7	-	CSASVQDRSYEQYF	TGCAGTGCCAGCGTGCAGGACAGGAGCTACGAGCAGTACTTC
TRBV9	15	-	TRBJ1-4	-	CASSVDHGGDEKLFF	TGTGCCAGCAGCGTAGACCACGGCGGAGATGAAAAACTGTTTTTT
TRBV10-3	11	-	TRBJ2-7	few	CAISEAVEQYF	TGTGCCATCAGTGAGGCTGTCGAGCAGTACTTC
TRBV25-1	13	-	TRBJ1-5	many	CASSESENQPQHF	TGTGCCAGCAGTGAATCAGAGAATCAGCCCCAGCATTTT
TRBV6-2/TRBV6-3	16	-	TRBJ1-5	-	CASRDGQPYSNQPQHF	TGTGCCAGCAGGGACGGACAGCCTTATAGCAATCAGCCCCAGCATTTT
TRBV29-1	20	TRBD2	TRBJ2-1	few	CSVVGSSRVASGSSYNEQFF	TGCAGCGTTGTCGGAAGTTCCCGGGTGGCTAGCGGGAGTTCCTACAATGAGCAGTTCTTC
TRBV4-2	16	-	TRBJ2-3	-	CASSQFWAGAATPQYF	TGTGCCAGCAGCCAATTTTGGGCAGGGGCCGCAACTCCGCAGTATTTT
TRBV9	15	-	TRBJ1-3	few	CASSVVGGSGNTIYF	TGTGCCAGCAGCGTAGTTGGTGGCTCTGGAAACACCATATATTTT
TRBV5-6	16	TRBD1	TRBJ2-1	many	CASSVTTGTAYNEQFF	TGTGCCAGCAGCGTGACGACCGGGACAGCCTACAATGAGCAGTTCTTC
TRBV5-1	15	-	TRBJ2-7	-	CASSLTPTKDYEQYF	TGCGCCAGCAGCTTGACCCCCACTAAAGACTACGAGCAGTACTTC
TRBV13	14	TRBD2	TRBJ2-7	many	CASSSAGLAHEQYF	TGTGCCAGCAGCTCCGCGGGACTAGCGCACGAGCAGTACTTC
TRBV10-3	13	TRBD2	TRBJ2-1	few	CAIRTSGGHEQFF	TGTGCCATCAGGACTAGCGGGGGACATGAGCAGTTCTTC
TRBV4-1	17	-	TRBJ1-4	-	CASSQESGGQPNEKLFF	TGCGCCAGCAGCCAAGAGAGTGGTGGGCAGCCCAATGAAAAACTGTTTTTT